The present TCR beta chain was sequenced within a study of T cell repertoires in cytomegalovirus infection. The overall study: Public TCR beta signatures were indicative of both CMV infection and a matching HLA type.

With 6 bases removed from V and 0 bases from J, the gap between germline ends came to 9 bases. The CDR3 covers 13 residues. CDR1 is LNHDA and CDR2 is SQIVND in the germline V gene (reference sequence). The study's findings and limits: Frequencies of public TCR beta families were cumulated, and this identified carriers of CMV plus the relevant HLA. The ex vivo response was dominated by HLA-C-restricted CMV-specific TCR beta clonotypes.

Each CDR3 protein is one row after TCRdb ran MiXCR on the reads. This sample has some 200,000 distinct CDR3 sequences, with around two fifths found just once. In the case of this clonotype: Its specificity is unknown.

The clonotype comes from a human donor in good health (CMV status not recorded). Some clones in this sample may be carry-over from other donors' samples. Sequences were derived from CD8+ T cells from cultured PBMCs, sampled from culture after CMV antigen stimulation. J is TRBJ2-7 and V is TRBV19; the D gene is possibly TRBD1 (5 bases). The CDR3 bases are TGTGCCAGTAGAAGGGGCAGCTCCTACGAGCAGTACTTC. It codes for CASRRGSSYEQYF.